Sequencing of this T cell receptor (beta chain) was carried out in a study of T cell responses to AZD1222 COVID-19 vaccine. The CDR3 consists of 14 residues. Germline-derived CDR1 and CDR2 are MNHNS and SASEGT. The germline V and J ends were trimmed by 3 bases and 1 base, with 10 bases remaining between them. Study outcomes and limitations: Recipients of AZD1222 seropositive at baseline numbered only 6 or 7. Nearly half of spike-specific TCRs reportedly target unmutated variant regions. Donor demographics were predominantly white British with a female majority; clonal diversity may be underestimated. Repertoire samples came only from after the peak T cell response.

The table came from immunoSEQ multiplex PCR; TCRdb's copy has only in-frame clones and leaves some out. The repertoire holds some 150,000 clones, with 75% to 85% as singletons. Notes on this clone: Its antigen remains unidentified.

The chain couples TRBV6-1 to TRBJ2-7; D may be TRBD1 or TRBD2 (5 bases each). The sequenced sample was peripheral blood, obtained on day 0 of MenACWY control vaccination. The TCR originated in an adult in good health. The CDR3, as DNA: TGTGCCAGCAGTGAGGGTGGGGGATCCTACGAGCAGTACGTC. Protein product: CASSEGGGSYEQYV.